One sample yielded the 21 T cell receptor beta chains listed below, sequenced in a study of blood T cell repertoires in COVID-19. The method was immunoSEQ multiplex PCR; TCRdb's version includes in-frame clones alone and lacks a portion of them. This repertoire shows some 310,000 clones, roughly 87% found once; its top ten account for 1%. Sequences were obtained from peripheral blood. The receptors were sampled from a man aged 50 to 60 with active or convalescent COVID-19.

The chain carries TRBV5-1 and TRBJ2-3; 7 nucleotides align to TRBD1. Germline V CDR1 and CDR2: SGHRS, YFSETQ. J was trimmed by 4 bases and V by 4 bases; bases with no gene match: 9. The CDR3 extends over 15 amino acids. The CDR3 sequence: CASSPGTAEADTQYF. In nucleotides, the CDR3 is TGCGCCAGCAGCCCCGGGACAGCCGAAGCAGATACGCAGTATTTT.

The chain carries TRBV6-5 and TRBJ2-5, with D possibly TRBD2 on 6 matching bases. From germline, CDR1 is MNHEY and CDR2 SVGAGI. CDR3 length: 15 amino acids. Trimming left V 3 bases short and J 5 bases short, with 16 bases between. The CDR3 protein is CASSYPGDVTETQYF. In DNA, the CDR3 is TGTGCCAGCAGTTATCCGGGGGATGTTACCGAGACCCAGTACTTC.

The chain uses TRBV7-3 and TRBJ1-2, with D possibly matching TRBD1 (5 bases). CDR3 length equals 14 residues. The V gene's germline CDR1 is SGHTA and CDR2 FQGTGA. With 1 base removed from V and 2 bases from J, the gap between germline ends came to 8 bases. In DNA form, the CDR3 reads TGTGCCAGCAGCTTAAACCCAGGGAACTATGGCTACACCTTC. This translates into CASSLNPGNYGYTF.

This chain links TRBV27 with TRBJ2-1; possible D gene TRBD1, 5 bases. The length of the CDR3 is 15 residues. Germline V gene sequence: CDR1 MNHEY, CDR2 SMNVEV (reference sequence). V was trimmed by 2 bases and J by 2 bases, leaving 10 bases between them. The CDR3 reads CASSLGRQTYNEQFF. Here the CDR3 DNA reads TGTGCCAGCAGTTTAGGGCGACAGACCTACAATGAGCAGTTCTTC.

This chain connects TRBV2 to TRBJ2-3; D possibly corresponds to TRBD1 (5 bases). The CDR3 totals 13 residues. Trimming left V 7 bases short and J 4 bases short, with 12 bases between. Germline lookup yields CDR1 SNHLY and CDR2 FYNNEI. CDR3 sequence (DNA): TGTGCCAGCAAAAGGGGAACTCCAGATACGCAGTATTTT. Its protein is CASKRGTPDTQYF. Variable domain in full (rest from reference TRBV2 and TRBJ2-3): EPEVTQTPSHQVTQMGQEVILRCVPISNHLYFYWYRQILGQKVEFLVSFYNNEISEKSEIFDDQFSVERPDGSNFTLKIRSTKLEDSAMYFCASKRGTPDTQYFGPGTRLTVL.

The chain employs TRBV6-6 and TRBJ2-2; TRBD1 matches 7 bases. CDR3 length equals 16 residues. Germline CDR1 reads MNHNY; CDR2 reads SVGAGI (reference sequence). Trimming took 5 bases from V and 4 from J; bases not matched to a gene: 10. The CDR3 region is CASSPMGQTITGELFF. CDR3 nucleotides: TGTGCCAGCAGTCCTATGGGACAGACGATCACCGGGGAGCTGTTTTTT.

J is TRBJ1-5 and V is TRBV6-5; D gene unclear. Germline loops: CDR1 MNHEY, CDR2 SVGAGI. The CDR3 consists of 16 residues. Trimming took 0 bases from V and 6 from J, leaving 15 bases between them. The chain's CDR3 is CASSYSGGEGTQPQHF. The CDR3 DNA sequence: TGTGCCAGCAGTTACTCGGGCGGGGAGGGAACTCAGCCCCAGCATTTT.

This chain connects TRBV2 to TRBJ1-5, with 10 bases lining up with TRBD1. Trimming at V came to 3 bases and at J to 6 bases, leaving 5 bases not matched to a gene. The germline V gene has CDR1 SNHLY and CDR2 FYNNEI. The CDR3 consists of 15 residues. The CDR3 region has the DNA TGTGCCAGCAGTGAGAGACAGGGGGCCTTTCAGCCCCAGCATTTT. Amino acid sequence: CASSERQGAFQPQHF.

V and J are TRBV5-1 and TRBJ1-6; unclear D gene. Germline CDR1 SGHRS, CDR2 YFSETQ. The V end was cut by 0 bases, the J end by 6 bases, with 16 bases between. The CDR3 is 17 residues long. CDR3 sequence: CASSLVARQNLNSPLHF. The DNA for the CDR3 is TGCGCCAGCAGCTTGGTAGCTAGGCAAAATCTTAATTCACCCCTCCACTTT. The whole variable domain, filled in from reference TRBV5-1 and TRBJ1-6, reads KAGVTQTPRYLIKTRGQQVTLSCSPISGHRSVSWYQQTPGQGLQFLFEYFSETQRNKGNFPGRFSGRQFSNSRSEMNVSTLELGDSALYLCASSLVARQNLNSPLHFGNGTRLTVT.

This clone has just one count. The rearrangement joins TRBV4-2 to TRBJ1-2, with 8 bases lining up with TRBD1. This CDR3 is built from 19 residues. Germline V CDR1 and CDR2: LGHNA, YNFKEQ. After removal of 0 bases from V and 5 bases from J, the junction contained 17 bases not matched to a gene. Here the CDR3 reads CASSQDAYVSSGGGYGYTF. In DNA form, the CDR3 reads TGTGCCAGCAGCCAAGATGCTTACGTCAGCTCAGGGGGCGGGTATGGCTACACCTTC.

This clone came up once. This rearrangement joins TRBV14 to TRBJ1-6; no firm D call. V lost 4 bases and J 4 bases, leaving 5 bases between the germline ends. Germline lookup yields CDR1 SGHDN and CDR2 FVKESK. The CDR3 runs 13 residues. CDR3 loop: CASSRQYNSPLHF. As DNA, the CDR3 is TGTGCCAGCAGCCGCCAGTATAATTCACCCCTCCACTTT.

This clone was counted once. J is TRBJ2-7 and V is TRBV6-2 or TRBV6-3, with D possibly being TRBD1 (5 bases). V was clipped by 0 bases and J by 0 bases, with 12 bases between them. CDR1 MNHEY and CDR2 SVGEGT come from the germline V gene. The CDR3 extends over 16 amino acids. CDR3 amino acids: CASSYSGQGHSYEQYF. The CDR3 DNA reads TGTGCCAGCAGTTACTCTGGGCAGGGCCACTCCTACGAGCAGTACTTC.

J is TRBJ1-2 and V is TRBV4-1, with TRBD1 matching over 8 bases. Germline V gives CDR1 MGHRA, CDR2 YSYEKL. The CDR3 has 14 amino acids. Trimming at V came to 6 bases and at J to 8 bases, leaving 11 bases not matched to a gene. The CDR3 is CASRRKSDRDGYTF. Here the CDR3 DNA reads TGCGCCAGCAGGCGAAAATCGGACAGGGACGGCTACACCTTC.

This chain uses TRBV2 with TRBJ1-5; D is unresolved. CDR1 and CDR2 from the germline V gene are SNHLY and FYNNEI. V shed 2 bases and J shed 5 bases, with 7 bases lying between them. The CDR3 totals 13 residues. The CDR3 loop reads CASSELSYQPQHF. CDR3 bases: TGTGCCAGCAGTGAATTATCGTATCAGCCCCAGCATTTT.

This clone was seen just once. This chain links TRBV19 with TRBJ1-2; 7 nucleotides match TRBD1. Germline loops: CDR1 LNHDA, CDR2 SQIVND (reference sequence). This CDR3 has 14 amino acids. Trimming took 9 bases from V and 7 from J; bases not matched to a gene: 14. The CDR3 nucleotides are TGTGCCAGCCACGACGGCGGGGCAGGGGGTGGCTACACCTTC. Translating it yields CASHDGGAGGGYTF.

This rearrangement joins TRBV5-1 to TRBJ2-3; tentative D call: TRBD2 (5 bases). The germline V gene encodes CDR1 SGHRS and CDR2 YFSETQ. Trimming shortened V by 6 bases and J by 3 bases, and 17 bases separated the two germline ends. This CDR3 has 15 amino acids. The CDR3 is CASKLGLLGTDTQYF. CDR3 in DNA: TGCGCCAGCAAATTGGGCCTACTAGGAACAGATACGCAGTATTTT.

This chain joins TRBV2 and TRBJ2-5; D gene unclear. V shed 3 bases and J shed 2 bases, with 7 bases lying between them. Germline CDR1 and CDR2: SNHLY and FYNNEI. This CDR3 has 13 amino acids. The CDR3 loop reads CASSDVSQETQYF. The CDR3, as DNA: TGTGCCAGCAGTGACGTGTCGCAAGAGACCCAGTACTTC.

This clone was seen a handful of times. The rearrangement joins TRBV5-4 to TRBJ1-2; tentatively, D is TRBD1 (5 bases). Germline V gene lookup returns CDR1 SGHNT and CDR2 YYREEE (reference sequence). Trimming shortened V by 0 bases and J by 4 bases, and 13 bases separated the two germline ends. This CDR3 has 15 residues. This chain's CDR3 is CASSLGQILSYGYTF. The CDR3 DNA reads TGTGCCAGCAGCTTGGGACAGATTCTTAGCTATGGCTACACCTTC.

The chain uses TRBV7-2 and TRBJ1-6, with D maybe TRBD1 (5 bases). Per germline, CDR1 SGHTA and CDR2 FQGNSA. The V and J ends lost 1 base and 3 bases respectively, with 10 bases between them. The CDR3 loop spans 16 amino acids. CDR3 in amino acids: CASSLVGGVYNSPLHF. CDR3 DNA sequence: TGTGCCAGCAGCTTAGTTGGGGGGGTCTATAATTCACCCCTCCACTTT.

The CDR3 reads CASSQERQVQNSPLHF. CDR3 sequence (DNA): TGTGCCAGCAGCCAAGAGCGACAGGTTCAGAATTCACCCCTCCACTTT. The V gene is TRBV14, the J gene TRBJ1-6; the D gene is possibly TRBD1 (6 bases). Trimming removed 0 bases from V and 7 bases from J, with 13 bases in between. Germline V CDR1 and CDR2: SGHDN, FVKESK. The CDR3 is 16 amino acids.

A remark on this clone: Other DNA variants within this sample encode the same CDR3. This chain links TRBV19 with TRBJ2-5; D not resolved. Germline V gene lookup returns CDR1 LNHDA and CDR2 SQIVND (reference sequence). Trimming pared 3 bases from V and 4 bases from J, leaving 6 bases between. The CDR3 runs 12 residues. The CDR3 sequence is CASSIRGETQYF. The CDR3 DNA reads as TGTGCCAGTAGTATTCGCGGAGAGACCCAGTACTTC.